The 32 T cell receptor beta chains reported below all come from one sample, sequenced in a study of T cell responses to AZD1222 COVID-19 vaccine (dated by TCRdb to about 2021). The library was made by the immunoSEQ multiplex PCR assay. TCRdb took over this immuneACCESS table, retaining in-frame rearrangements with V and J assigned. Such tables are incomplete; in checked studies, under half of the missing clones stem from an unresolved V gene, and the remainder is unexplained. Here the sample has about 110,000 clones; about 82% occur a single time. The top ten constitute 3.3% of the sample. What this sample's time point label stands for: baseline before first vaccination. The source was peripheral blood, collected on day 0 of AZD1222 vaccination. These receptors were obtained from an adult in good health.

This clone occurred a few times. V gene TRBV6-5 combines with J gene TRBJ2-2; 9 bases are shared with TRBD1. This CDR3 comprises 14 residues. Germline V gives CDR1 MNHEY, CDR2 SVGAGI. V was pared by 7 bases and J by 4 bases, with 4 bases of the junction left unmatched. This CDR3 reads CASIGTGSTGELFF. As DNA, the CDR3 is TGTGCCAGCATTGGGACAGGGAGCACCGGGGAGCTGTTTTTT.

The sample holds a few counts of this clone. This rearrangement joins TRBV2 to TRBJ2-7; the match to TRBD1 covers 7 bases. Germline V lookup: CDR1 SNHLY, CDR2 FYNNEI. This CDR3 is built from 15 residues. Trimming at V came to 9 bases and at J to 0 bases, leaving 11 bases not matched to a gene. As DNA, the CDR3 is TGTGCCAGGGGCAGAGACAGGGACCTCTCCTACGAGCAGTACTTC. This codes for CARGRDRDLSYEQYF.

V usage is TRBV28 and J usage is TRBJ1-2, with 9 bases aligning to TRBD1. In germline, CDR1 is MDHEN, CDR2 SYDVKM. This CDR3 has 13 amino acids. The V gene end was trimmed by 10 bases and the J gene end by 4 bases; junction bases not matched to a gene: 7. The CDR3 sequence: CATTPGQGYGYTF. CDR3 DNA sequence: TGTGCCACCACGCCGGGACAGGGCTATGGCTACACCTTC.

The chain is built from TRBV2 and TRBJ1-1; D possibly corresponds to TRBD1 (5 bases). This CDR3 region has 14 residues. From germline, CDR1 is SNHLY and CDR2 FYNNEI. V lost 4 bases and J 5 bases, leaving 14 bases between the germline ends. CDR3 nucleotides: TGTGCCAGCAGTGGGGGGATCAGTGGGACTGAAGCTTTCTTT. Protein sequence: CASSGGISGTEAFF.

This chain links TRBV2 with TRBJ2-3, with D perhaps being TRBD1 or TRBD2 (6 bases each). Trimming removed 6 bases from V and 0 bases from J, with 10 bases in between. Per germline, CDR1 SNHLY and CDR2 FYNNEI. This CDR3 region has 14 residues. The CDR3 protein is CASRAGQSTDTQYF. CDR3 bases: TGTGCCAGCAGGGCGGGACAAAGCACAGATACGCAGTATTTT.

This chain joins TRBV29-1 and TRBJ2-3, with 7 bases fitting TRBD2. There are 16 residues in the CDR3. The ends lost 4 bases at V and 4 bases at J; junction bases unmatched: 14. Germline-derived CDR1 and CDR2 are SQVTM and ANQGSEA. For the CDR3, the DNA is TGCAGCGTTGCCAGCGGGGTGACCGGTTTCCCAGATACGCAGTATTTT. It translates to CSVASGVTGFPDTQYF.

The J gene is TRBJ2-1, the V gene TRBV7-6; D may be TRBD1 or TRBD2 (5 bases each). Germline V gene sequence: CDR1 SGHVS, CDR2 FNYEAQ. V lost 8 bases and J 1 base, leaving 18 bases between the germline ends. CDR3 length equals 16 residues. In nucleotides, the CDR3 is TGTGCCAGCGGGGGACGCGAAGGACGGTCCTACAATGAGCAGTTCTTC. Residues: CASGGREGRSYNEQFF.

V gene TRBV3-1 (or the pseudogene TRBV3-2) combines with J gene TRBJ2-1; D is unresolved. Trimming pared 1 base from V and 7 bases from J, leaving 8 bases between. Per germline, CDR1 LGHDT and CDR2 YNNKEL (reference sequence). The CDR3 has 13 amino acids. The CDR3 loop reads CASSQGLLNEQFF. CDR3 nucleotides: TGTGCCAGCAGCCAAGGACTCCTTAATGAGCAGTTCTTC.

V and J are TRBV5-1 and TRBJ1-2; D is uncertain. The CDR3 loop spans 11 amino acids. Deletions cut 4 bases from V and 8 bases from J, with 9 bases between. The V gene's germline CDR1 is SGHRS and CDR2 YFSETQ. CDR3 residues: CASSRAGGYTF. CDR3 sequence (DNA): TGCGCCAGCAGCAGGGCTGGGGGCTACACCTTC.

The V call is TRBV5-4, the J call TRBJ1-5, with TRBD1 as a possible D gene (6 bases). Germline CDR1 reads SGHNT; CDR2 reads YYREEE (reference sequence). This CDR3 is built from 15 residues. V lost 3 bases and J 2 bases, leaving 12 bases between the germline ends. Here the CDR3 DNA reads TGTGCCAGCAGCTCCCAGGGGTTGGGCAATCAGCCCCAGCATTTT. It specifies CASSSQGLGNQPQHF.

This chain joins TRBV21-1 and TRBJ1-5; the D call of TRBD1 is as the table states it, not checked on the DNA. TRBV21-1 is a documented pseudogene. The CDR3 is 16 residues long. The CDR3 DNA sequence: TGTGCCAGCAGCAACCCTGGCACAGGGACCAATCAGCCCCAGCATTTT. Translated: CASSNPGTGTNQPQHF.

The chain carries TRBV7-8 and TRBJ2-2; D not resolved. Trimming cost V 5 bases and J 1 base, with 11 bases left between them. Germline V gene sequence: CDR1 SGHVS, CDR2 FQNEAQ. CDR3 length equals 15 residues. The CDR3 region is CASSLPPQNTGELFF. The CDR3 DNA is TGTGCCAGCAGCCTACCCCCTCAGAACACCGGGGAGCTGTTTTTT.

Only one count was recorded for this clone. The CDR3 is CASKLTGTGNTIYF. Written as DNA, the CDR3 is TGTGCCAGCAAACTAACAGGGACTGGAAACACCATATATTTT. This chain joins TRBV6-5 and TRBJ1-3, with D maybe TRBD1 (6 bases). Trimming removed 7 bases at V and 2 bases at J, with 12 bases between. CDR3 length: 14 residues. CDR1 and CDR2 (germline): MNHEY, SVGAGI.

V usage is TRBV3-1 (or the pseudogene TRBV3-2) and J usage is TRBJ1-2; D is perhaps TRBD1 (6 bases). The CDR3 covers 15 residues. V lost 7 bases, J lost 3 bases, and 18 bases lay in between. CDR1 and CDR2 from the germline V gene are LGHDT and YNNKEL (reference sequence). The CDR3, as DNA: TGTGCCAGCACCACGGGGGGGGGCCGGCACTATGGCTACACCTTC. This gives the protein CASTTGGGRHYGYTF.

This clone was observed a few times. The CDR3 sequence is CASSRIPGVGAFF. The CDR3 DNA follows: TGCGCCAGCAGCCGAATCCCGGGCGTGGGAGCTTTCTTT. The gene calls are TRBV4-1 and TRBJ1-1; D is ambiguous. The V end was cut by 4 bases, the J end by 10 bases, with 16 bases between. The germline V gene has CDR1 MGHRA and CDR2 YSYEKL. The CDR3 contains 13 residues.

This chain links TRBV19 with TRBJ1-2; D unclear. V was trimmed by 6 bases and J by 3 bases, leaving 14 bases between them. Germline V gene sequence: CDR1 LNHDA, CDR2 SQIVND (reference sequence). The CDR3 consists of 14 residues. CDR3 sequence (DNA): TGTGCCAGTAGGCGGGCAGGCGGCGACTATGGCTACACCTTC. This codes for CASRRAGGDYGYTF.

The chain links TRBV2 to TRBJ2-5; 8 bases fit TRBD1. V lost 7 bases, J lost 3 bases, and 4 bases stayed unmatched. There are 13 residues in the CDR3. From germline, CDR1 is SNHLY and CDR2 FYNNEI. This CDR3 is CASTPDREETQYF. CDR3 coding DNA: TGTGCCAGCACCCCGGACAGGGAAGAGACCCAGTACTTC.

The rearrangement uses TRBV24-1 and TRBJ2-7, with 10 bases lining up with TRBD1. Germline CDR1 and CDR2: KGHDR and SFDVKD. The CDR3 is 16 residues long. CDR3 nucleotides: TGTGCGGACAGGGGGAAATTGGACGGGCCCTTGGACGAGCAGTACTTC. Its translation is CADRGKLDGPLDEQYF.

The chain employs TRBV27 and TRBJ1-5; D perhaps matches TRBD1 (5 bases). CDR3 length: 16 residues. The germline gives CDR1 MNHEY, CDR2 SMNVEV (reference sequence). V was shortened by 4 bases and J by 6 bases, with 19 bases between the two germline ends. CDR3 DNA: TGTGCCAGCAGTTCTCGATCCGGGGCCGATGGTCAGCCCCAGCATTTT. Amino acid sequence: CASSSRSGADGQPQHF.

This chain connects TRBV6-5 to TRBJ2-2; no clear D. This CDR3 spans 15 amino acids. The germline V and J ends were trimmed by 5 bases and 1 base, with 11 bases remaining between them. Germline loops: CDR1 MNHEY, CDR2 SVGAGI. CDR3 in amino acids: CASSPPRQNTGELFF. Here the CDR3 DNA reads TGTGCCAGCAGTCCGCCTCGACAGAACACCGGGGAGCTGTTTTTT.

CDR3 amino acids: CARGSGPNEKLFF. CDR3 bases: TGTGCCAGGGGTTCAGGGCCGAACGAAAAACTGTTTTTT. The V call is TRBV6-7, the J call TRBJ1-4; D is possibly TRBD1 (5 bases). TRBV6-7 is identified as an open reading frame with a role that is uncertain. V lost 9 bases, J lost 8 bases, and 16 bases lay in between. The CDR3 is 13 residues long.

The chain has TRBV28 and TRBJ2-3; D call uncertain. V dropped 7 bases and J dropped 7 bases, with 21 bases sitting between them. This CDR3 spans 15 amino acids. Germline CDR1 and CDR2: MDHEN and SYDVKM. This CDR3 is CASTPTQALGNTQYF. The DNA of the CDR3 is TGTGCCAGCACACCAACCCAGGCGCTCGGAAATACGCAGTATTTT.

The rearrangement joins TRBV5-1 to TRBJ1-2, with D uncertain. The CDR3 is 13 residues long. Germline V gene sequence: CDR1 SGHRS, CDR2 YFSETQ. V lost 4 bases to trimming and J lost 6 bases, with 13 bases between them. The CDR3 DNA is TGCGCCAGCAGCCCAGGACGCAGGAATGGCTACACCTTC. It is translated as CASSPGRRNGYTF.

The chain links TRBV5-1 to TRBJ1-4; D unresolved. Germline V CDR1 and CDR2: SGHRS, YFSETQ. V gave up 3 bases and J gave up 6 bases, with 12 bases separating them. CDR3 length: 14 amino acids. DNA of the CDR3: TGCGCCAGCAGCTCCGACGAGGGCTATGAAAAACTGTTTTTT. This encodes CASSSDEGYEKLFF.

The chain has TRBV5-1 and TRBJ1-2; D is undetermined. Germline V gives CDR1 SGHRS, CDR2 YFSETQ. The CDR3 sequence is 14 residues long. V lost 4 bases and J lost 2, with 12 bases in between. The CDR3 DNA sequence: TGCGCCAGCAGCCCCCAGTCCGTGAACTATGGCTACACCTTC. This sequence encodes CASSPQSVNYGYTF.

This chain links TRBV6-5 with TRBJ2-3, with 9 positions matching TRBD2. Germline lookup yields CDR1 MNHEY and CDR2 SVGAGI. Germline trimming cut 8 bases from V and 2 bases from J; bases unmatched to any gene: 5. The CDR3 extends over 14 amino acids. As DNA, the CDR3 is TGTGCCAGCTGGGCGGGGGGGACCACAGATACGCAGTATTTT. Protein sequence: CASWAGGTTDTQYF.

The chain links TRBV19 to TRBJ1-2; 8 bases map to TRBD1. The CDR3 extends over 16 amino acids. J was trimmed by 6 bases and V by 7 bases; bases with no gene match: 16. Germline values: CDR1 LNHDA, CDR2 SQIVND (reference sequence). This CDR3 reads CASTQSGQVDVDGYTF. The CDR3 DNA reads TGTGCCAGTACACAATCGGGACAGGTAGATGTGGATGGCTACACCTTC.

V gene TRBV7-2 combines with J gene TRBJ1-5; TRBD1 agrees at 8 bases. V lost 5 bases to trimming and J lost 5 bases; unmatched junction nucleotides: 14. The V gene's germline CDR1 is SGHTA and CDR2 FQGNSA. CDR3 length equals 17 residues. In DNA, the CDR3 is TGTGCCAGCAGCCCCGGGGGCGCAGGGGGCGTGTATCAGCCCCAGCATTTT. Its translation is CASSPGGAGGVYQPQHF. Based on the CDR3 plus reference TRBV7-2 and TRBJ1-5, the full variable domain is GAGVSQSPSNKVTEKGKDVELRCDPISGHTALYWYRQSLGQGLEFLIYFQGNSAPDKSGLPSDRFSAERTGGSVSTLTIQRTQQEDSAVYLCASSPGGAGGVYQPQHFGDGTRLSIL.

V gene TRBV29-1 combines with J gene TRBJ1-1; D ambiguous. V was clipped by 4 bases and J by 0 bases, with 9 bases between them. This CDR3 is built from 13 residues. CDR1 SQVTM and CDR2 ANQGSEA come from the germline V gene. The CDR3, as DNA: TGCAGCGTTGTGCCACAGTTGAACACTGAAGCTTTCTTT. Its translation: CSVVPQLNTEAFF.

This clone is a singleton in its sample. The rearrangement uses TRBV6-5 and TRBJ1-1; 7 bases align to TRBD1. The V gene's germline CDR1 is MNHEY and CDR2 SVGAGI. The CDR3 spans 13 residues. The J segment lost 6 bases and the V segment lost 5 bases, leaving 6 bases of the junction unmatched. CDR3 coding DNA: TGTGCCAGCAGTCGGGGACAGCGGGCTGAAGCTTTCTTT. This translates into CASSRGQRAEAFF.

This chain connects TRBV5-1 to TRBJ2-7, with D maybe TRBD2 (5 bases). The CDR3 is 15 residues long. V was shortened by 2 bases and J by 3 bases, with 15 bases between the two germline ends. CDR1 is SGHRS, CDR2 YFSETQ, per germline. This CDR3 is CASSLTASNDYEQYF. CDR3 DNA: TGCGCCAGCAGCTTAACAGCTAGCAATGACTACGAGCAGTACTTC.

V usage is TRBV18 and J usage is TRBJ2-7, with 7 bases identical to TRBD1. Trimming cost V 3 bases and J 4 bases; bases outside gene matches: 9. CDR3 length equals 15 residues. Germline assignment: CDR1 KGHSH and CDR2 LQKENI. As DNA, the CDR3 is TGTGCCAGCTCACCCCCGGGATGGGACAGTTACGAGCAGTACTTC. Translating it yields CASSPPGWDSYEQYF.